This TCR beta chain was retrieved from a study of blood T cell repertoires in COVID-19. V lost 0 bases and J lost 9; bases outside the gene matches: 5. CDR1 is SGHTA and CDR2 is FQGNSA in the germline V gene. This CDR3 spans 14 amino acids. The data were produced by immunoSEQ multiplex PCR, yet TCRdb's version contains in-frame clones alone and is incomplete. This table holds about 220,000 clones, more than 75% found once. V gene TRBV7-2 combines with J gene TRBJ2-1, with 7 bases fitting TRBD2. The TCR originated in a human donor in a cohort sampled during active COVID-19. The specimen was peripheral blood. The CDR3 sequence: CASSLAGGEGEQFF. The CDR3 DNA sequence: TGTGCCAGCAGCTTAGCTGGGGGGGAAGGTGAGCAGTTCTTC.